The T cell receptor beta chain under discussion was sequenced for a study of blood T cell repertoires in COVID-19. Turning to the study itself: The cDNA or gDNA used as material had been derived from T cells, B-cell-depleted T cells, or PBMCs.

Germline trimming cut 0 bases from V and 4 bases from J; bases unmatched to any gene: 5. Germline V gene data show CDR1 as LNHNV and CDR2 as YYDKDF (reference sequence). The CDR3 spans 16 residues. Recruitment covered fewer than 25 US areas and drew participants whose ages spanned about 18 to 90 years. Participants reported their clinical history, and cohort assignment relied on those reports. Data came from immunoSEQ multiplex PCR; TCRdb stores just in-frame clones and leaves some out. The sample records about 360,000 clones, about 87% being singletons. This clonotype was obtained from a man in his thirties or forties who had recovered from COVID-19. V and J are TRBV15 and TRBJ1-1; 10 bases are a match to TRBD1. The specimen was PBMCs or T cells enriched from blood (not recorded which). CDR3 sequence: CATSRDRTGGSTEAFF. The CDR3 DNA reads TGTGCCACCAGCAGAGATCGGACAGGGGGGAGCACTGAAGCTTTCTTT. The whole variable domain, filled in from reference TRBV15 and TRBJ1-1, reads DAMVIQNPRYQVTQFGKPVTLSCSQTLNHNVMYWYQQKSSQAPKLLFHYYDKDFNNEADTPDNFQSRRPNTSFCFLDIRSPGLGDTAMYLCATSRDRTGGSTEAFFGQGTRLTVV.